These T cell receptor beta chains were read from a single sample in a study of blood T cell repertoires in COVID-19. The table came from immunoSEQ multiplex PCR; TCRdb's copy has only in-frame clones and leaves some out. Among some 240,000 clones listed, approximately 84% were seen once. Sequencing was carried out using PBMCs or T cells enriched from blood (not recorded which). These receptors were obtained from a woman between 35 and 50 years old with acute COVID-19. Both conserved end residues are part of each CDR3. A D gene is named only where the DNA matches it firmly. Size is omitted from some rows. Given values are once, few, many or a class for expanded clones.

J,length,D,size,V,DNA,CDR3
TRBJ2-1,13,-,-,TRBV6-5,TGTGCCAGCATGGTTAGCAGGGTAGATGAGCAGTTCTTC,CASMVSRVDEQFF
TRBJ2-6,19,-,once,TRBV18,TGTGCCAGCTCACCTTCAGCGGGACAGGTATCCTCTGGGGCCAACGTCCTGACTTTC,CASSPSAGQVSSGANVLTF
TRBJ1-6,13,-,-,TRBV18,TGTGCCAGCTCAGATCGTGTAGATTCACCCCTCCACTTT,CASSDRVDSPLHF
TRBJ1-1,12,-,-,TRBV7-9,TGTGCCAGCAGCCAGGATCATGATGAAGCTTTCTTT,CASSQDHDEAFF
TRBJ2-7,14,TRBD2,-,TRBV11-2,TGTGCCAGCAGCCGGGGACTAGCGGGAGTCGGGCAGTACTTC,CASSRGLAGVGQYF
TRBJ1-2,12,-,few,TRBV2,TGTGCCAGCAGTGAAAACTACAGGGAATGCACCTTC,CASSENYRECTF
TRBJ2-5,13,-,few,TRBV6-1,TGTGCCAGCAGTGAACTGAGGTCGGAGACCCAGTACTTC,CASSELRSETQYF
TRBJ2-1,13,TRBD1,-,TRBV19,TGTGCCAGTAGTAGACAGGGAAACAATGAGCAGTTCTTC,CASSRQGNNEQFF
TRBJ1-3,17,-,-,TRBV19,TGTGCCAGTAGTGGGAATTCCGGGACACTCAATGGGAACACCATATATTTT,CASSGNSGTLNGNTIYF
TRBJ2-1,14,TRBD2,-,TRBV9,TGTGCCAGCAGCCCTCCTAGCGGGAAGTCGGTGCAGTTCTTC,CASSPPSGKSVQFF
TRBJ1-6,16,-,-,TRBV5-1,TGCGCCAGCAGCTTGAATCCAGGGCCAGATAATTCACCCCTCCACTTT,CASSLNPGPDNSPLHF
TRBJ1-1,12,-,-,TRBV23-1,TGCGCCAGCAGTTGTCGGGACACTGAAGCTTTCTTT,CASSCRDTEAFF
TRBJ2-6,15,-,once,TRBV11-2,TGTGCCAGCAGCCTGGACTCCTCTGGGGCCAACGTCCTGACTTTC,CASSLDSSGANVLTF
TRBJ1-1,14,TRBD1,once,TRBV9,TGTGCCAGCAGCCTCAAGGGGACAGGGACTGAAGCTTTCTTT,CASSLKGTGTEAFF
TRBJ1-2,11,-,few,TRBV6-1,TGTGCCAGCAGTGACCAATCTCCCGGTACCTTC,CASSDQSPGTF
TRBJ2-7,15,TRBD2,-,TRBV19,TGTGCCAGTAGGGAAGGGACTAGCGGATTCTACGAGCAGTACTTC,CASREGTSGFYEQYF
TRBJ1-6,15,TRBD1,few,TRBV5-6,TGTGCCAGCAGCAGCGGACAGGGAGAGAATTCACCCCTCCACTTT,CASSSGQGENSPLHF
TRBJ2-1,18,TRBD2,-,TRBV19,TGTGCCAGTAGTATTGGTGGGTCGTCGGGAGGGTTCTACAATGAGCAGTTCTTC,CASSIGGSSGGFYNEQFF
TRBJ1-2,14,-,-,TRBV5-6,TGTGCCAGCAGCTTGGACAGGACGCGTTATGGCTACACCTTC,CASSLDRTRYGYTF
TRBJ2-3,15,TRBD1,-,TRBV19,TGTGCCAGTGGCACAGGGGGCGCGAGCACAGATACGCAGTATTTT,CASGTGGASTDTQYF
TRBJ2-5,15,TRBD2,-,TRBV24-1,TGTGCCACCAGTTTCGAACAAGCGGGAGAGGAGACCCAGTACTTC,CATSFEQAGEETQYF
TRBJ2-7,16,TRBD1,once,TRBV10-1,TGCGCCAGCAGTGAAATGCGGACAGGGGGAAACTACGAGCAGTACTTC,CASSEMRTGGNYEQYF
TRBJ2-2,15,TRBD2,-,TRBV20-1,TGCAGTGCTAGTCCCAGCGGGAGGGGGACCGGGGAGCTGTTTTTT,CSASPSGRGTGELFF
TRBJ2-5,12,TRBD1,-,TRBV6-5,TGTGCCAGCAGAGACAGGGCAGAGACCCAGTACTTC,CASRDRAETQYF
TRBJ1-1,14,-,-,TRBV5-1,TGCGCCAGCAGCTTGGGTTCCGGGAACACTGAAGCTTTCTTT,CASSLGSGNTEAFF
TRBJ2-1,12,-,few,TRBV24-1,TGTGCCACCAGTGATAAGGGGTATGAGCAGTTCTTC,CATSDKGYEQFF
TRBJ1-5,15,-,-,TRBV27,TGTGCCAGCAGATTGGCAGGTTTAAGCAATCAGCCCCAGCATTTT,CASRLAGLSNQPQHF
TRBJ2-1,13,-,-,TRBV18,TGTGCCAGCTCACCCGCCAGGGACAATGAGCAGTTCTTC,CASSPARDNEQFF
TRBJ2-5,16,TRBD1,-,TRBV13,TGTGCCAGCAGCCTAGGACAGGTGGGGCTACAAGAGACCCAGTACTTC,CASSLGQVGLQETQYF
TRBJ1-6,14,TRBD1,-,TRBV5-1,TGCGCCAGCAGCGCGACAGGGGAGGGATCACCCCTCCACTTT,CASSATGEGSPLHF
TRBJ1-4,14,-,-,TRBV19,TGTGCCAGTACGATTCAGGGGTCGGGTGAAAAACTGTTTTTT,CASTIQGSGEKLFF
TRBJ2-1,13,-,-,TRBV2,TGTGCCAGCAGGGAAGGGGGAGGCAATGAGCAGTTCTTC,CASREGGGNEQFF
TRBJ2-7,17,TRBD2,-,TRBV10-3,TGTGCCATCAGTGACCCCCCCACTAGCGGGAGCTCCTACGAGCAGTACTTC,CAISDPPTSGSSYEQYF
TRBJ2-7,14,TRBD2,-,TRBV20-1,TGCAGTGCTAGTCGGGCTAGCGGGAGCTACGAGCAGTACTTC,CSASRASGSYEQYF
TRBJ2-5,14,-,-,TRBV11-2,TGTGCCAGCAGCCCCCAGGGGAGCCAAGAGACCCAGTACTTC,CASSPQGSQETQYF
TRBJ2-7,14,-,-,TRBV11-2,TGTGCCAGCAGCTCCCTAGAGGGCTTCTACGAGCAGTACTTC,CASSSLEGFYEQYF
TRBJ2-1,16,TRBD2,-,TRBV11-2,TGTGCCAGCAGCTTAGATGAGGTGGGTTCTGGCGGGAGAAAGTTCTTC,CASSLDEVGSGGRKFF
TRBJ2-3,15,-,-,TRBV11-2,TGTGCCAGCAGCTCACAGACCGCTAGCACAGATACGCAGTATTTT,CASSSQTASTDTQYF
TRBJ1-2,15,TRBD1,-,TRBV19,TGTGCCAGTAGCACAGGGGGCGCTTCGTACTATGGCTACACCTTC,CASSTGGASYYGYTF
TRBJ1-1,14,TRBD1,-,TRBV6-1,TGTGCCAGCAGTTATGGGGACAGCGCACCTGAAGCTTTCTTT,CASSYGDSAPEAFF
TRBJ1-4,16,TRBD1,-,TRBV5-1,TGCGCCAGCAGCCCGGGACAGGAGCTAACTAATGAAAAACTGTTTTTT,CASSPGQELTNEKLFF
TRBJ2-7,13,TRBD1,-,TRBV12-3/TRBV12-4,TGTGCCAGCAGTTTAAACGACAGGGGATGGCAGTACTTC,CASSLNDRGWQYF
TRBJ1-1,12,-,-,TRBV6-5,TGTGCCAGCAGAAAACAGGGTGCTGAAGCTTTCTTT,CASRKQGAEAFF
TRBJ1-2,13,-,-,TRBV19,TGTGCCAGTATAGAGACCGGGGGTTTTGGCTACACCTTC,CASIETGGFGYTF
TRBJ2-1,13,TRBD2,-,TRBV2,TGTGCCAGCAGCAAGACTAGCATCTATGAGCAGTTCTTC,CASSKTSIYEQFF
TRBJ2-2,14,-,-,TRBV19,TGTGCCAGTACCAAGGGACTGTTTACCGGGGAGCTGTTTTTT,CASTKGLFTGELFF
TRBJ2-1,13,-,-,TRBV5-5,TGTGCCAGCAGCTTAACTTCGTACAATGAGCAGTTCTTC,CASSLTSYNEQFF
TRBJ2-1,15,TRBD2,-,TRBV7-3,TGTGCCAGCAGCCGGGGACTAGCGGGTTACAATGAGCAGTTCTTC,CASSRGLAGYNEQFF
TRBJ1-6,17,-,-,TRBV21-1,TGTGCCAGCAGCAAACCCGTTTGTGAGGGTGCGGATTCACCCCTCCACTTT,CASSKPVCEGADSPLHF
TRBJ2-5,14,TRBD2,few,TRBV2,TGTGCCAGCAGTCTAGCGGGAGGGAGGGAGACCCAGTACTTC,CASSLAGGRETQYF
TRBJ2-1,16,TRBD2,-,TRBV7-6,TGTGCCAGCAGCTCCTATAGCGGGGGAATAAGGAATGAGCAGTTCTTC,CASSSYSGGIRNEQFF